This T cell receptor beta chain derives from a study of cytomegalovirus exposure and HLA in healthy donors. It was with 60 Vbeta and 13 Jbeta primers that the PCR ran. Assay used: immunoSEQ multiplex PCR; TCRdb lists only in-frame clones, some missing. The sample consists of fewer than 150,000 clones, about 80% of them appearing once. A word on this clone: Its specificity is unknown.

General observations from the study: In presence/absence analyses, roughly uniform sequencing depth across donors was assumed.

The CDR3 sequence is 14 residues long. The V segment lost 3 bases and the J segment 8 bases; nucleotides outside the gene matches: 8. Germline-derived CDR1 and CDR2 are MGHRA and YSYEKL. This chain joins TRBV4-1 and TRBJ1-2, with 8 positions matching TRBD1. Sequenced: PBMCs. The clonotype was recovered from a man aged 30 to 45 in good health and CMV-seronegative. For the CDR3, the DNA is TGCGCCAGCAGCCACCCGACAGGGGTAGGAGGCTACACCTTC. This translates into CASSHPTGVGGYTF.